The sequence of this T cell receptor (beta chain) was determined in a study of blood T cell repertoires in COVID-19. The method was immunoSEQ multiplex PCR; TCRdb's version includes in-frame clones alone and lacks a portion of them. This sample carries about 300,000 clones, approximately 84% of them seen once, and the ten largest clones take more than 1.1%. The V gene lost 4 bases and the J gene lost 5 bases, with 15 bases spanning the gap. Per the germline V gene, CDR1 is SQVTM and CDR2 is ANQGSEA. The length of the CDR3 is 13 residues. The sample was peripheral blood. The source is a human donor with COVID-19, enrolled during active disease. The donor label of this sample is uncertain. The chain combines TRBV29-1 with TRBJ2-7; D might be TRBD1 (6 bases). The CDR3 region is CSVGAYPGDEQYF. The DNA for the CDR3 is TGCAGCGTTGGGGCCTACCCAGGGGACGAGCAGTACTTC.